This T cell receptor beta chain was found in a study of CD8 T cells in ankylosing spondylitis. The study's findings and limits: Apparently characteristic of ankylosing spondylitis blood was a TCR beta motif (about eight highly homologous variants).

This clonotype was counted many times. No antigen is known for it. The CDR3 runs to 16 residues. V lost 6 bases and J lost 9; bases outside the gene matches: 10. TCRdb used MiXCR to reprocess the 5' RACE reads, holding one entry per CDR3 protein. The sample carries over 60,000 distinct CDR3 sequences, approximately 5% recorded once. The TCR was taken from a male donor with ankylosing spondylitis or in good health (not recorded which). This rearrangement joins TRBV12-3 or TRBV12-4 to TRBJ1-6; 11 nucleotides line up with TRBD1. Sample: blood, either unsorted or a sorted T cell fraction (not recorded which). The CDR3 region is CASSPIGQGASSPLHF. As DNA, the CDR3 is TGTGCCAGCAGCCCAATAGGACAGGGGGCATCTTCACCCCTCCACTTT.